A single sample gave rise to the 23 T cell receptor beta chains below, sequenced in a study of cytomegalovirus exposure and HLA in healthy donors. TCRdb keeps only in-frame clones here, not all; method: immunoSEQ multiplex PCR. The sample comprises 150,000 to 200,000 clones, approximately 86% of which are singletons, and 2% to 2.5% rests with the top ten. The sequencing input was PBMCs. These TCRs come from a woman aged 18 to 35 in good health and CMV-seronegative.

This clone was counted a few times. The chain joins TRBV5-6 to TRBJ2-7, with TRBD1 matching over 9 bases. CDR1 is SGHDT, CDR2 YYEEEE, per germline. There are 15 residues in the CDR3. The V and J ends lost 4 bases and 5 bases, in that order; junction bases with no gene match: 10. CDR3 in amino acids: CASSTRRQGENEQYF. The CDR3 DNA reads TGTGCCAGCAGCACCAGAAGACAGGGGGAGAACGAGCAGTACTTC.

This sequence joins TRBV18 and TRBJ2-7, with D maybe TRBD1 (5 bases). V gave up 3 bases and J gave up 3 bases, with 12 bases separating them. CDR3 size: 14 residues. CDR1 and CDR2 from the germline V gene are KGHSH and LQKENI. The CDR3 DNA reads TGTGCCAGCTCACCCCCTATGCAGGGCTACGAGCAGTACTTC. It specifies CASSPPMQGYEQYF.

The V and J genes are TRBV19 and TRBJ2-7; 13 bases match TRBD2. Germline lookup yields CDR1 LNHDA and CDR2 SQIVND (reference sequence). The CDR3 has 19 residues. J was trimmed by 2 bases and V by 5 bases; bases with no gene match: 15. The CDR3, as DNA: TGTGCCAGTAGTTGGGGGGGACCGGGACTAGCGGGACCGACCTACGAGCAGTACTTC. This codes for CASSWGGPGLAGPTYEQYF.

The rearrangement links TRBV4-3 to TRBJ2-7; perhaps TRBD2 as D (5 bases). Trimming cost V 3 bases and J 3 bases, with 9 bases left between them. The CDR3 covers 13 residues. Germline V gene lookup returns CDR1 LGHNA and CDR2 YSLEER. Here the CDR3 DNA reads TGCGCCAGCAGCCATCCCCGGGACTACGAGCAGTACTTC. Its translation is CASSHPRDYEQYF.

The CDR3 spells CASSQVDPGEGEQFF. CDR3 DNA sequence: TGCGCCAGCAGCCAAGTGGATCCAGGGGAAGGTGAGCAGTTCTTC. V and J are TRBV4-3 and TRBJ2-1; D is possibly TRBD1 (6 bases). Germline assignment: CDR1 LGHNA and CDR2 YSLEER. The CDR3 has 15 residues. The V end lost 1 base, the J end lost 9 bases, and 16 bases lay between the germline ends.

The rearrangement links TRBV2 to TRBJ1-5; 9 bases match TRBD1. This CDR3 region has 15 residues. CDR1 and CDR2 from the germline V gene are SNHLY and FYNNEI. The ends lost 4 bases at V and 6 bases at J; junction bases unmatched: 7. DNA for the CDR3: TGTGCCAGCAGTGGGGAGGGGACAGGGAGTCAGCCCCAGCATTTT. Protein sequence: CASSGEGTGSQPQHF.

The V and J genes are TRBV6-6 and TRBJ1-1; 7 bases align to TRBD1. In germline, CDR1 is MNHNY, CDR2 SVGAGI (reference sequence). This CDR3 comprises 12 residues. With 4 bases clipped from V and 5 bases from J, the junction kept 1 base outside the gene matches. As DNA, the CDR3 is TGTGCCAGCAGTTTGACAGGGACTGAAGCTTTCTTT. Translating gives CASSLTGTEAFF.

Notes on this clone: This CDR3 is also generated by other DNA sequences in the sample. This rearrangement joins TRBV7-9 to TRBJ1-2; 11 bases are shared with TRBD1. Germline CDR1 and CDR2: SEHNR and FQNEAQ (reference sequence). This CDR3 has 15 amino acids. V lost 5 bases and J lost 2; bases outside the gene matches: 4. The CDR3 DNA is TGTGCCAGCAGCCTAGGACAGGGGGCAAACTATGGCTACACCTTC. This gives the protein CASSLGQGANYGYTF.

The chain has TRBV19 and TRBJ2-5; weak D call: TRBD2 (6 bases). Germline values: CDR1 LNHDA, CDR2 SQIVND (reference sequence). Trimming took off 7 bases at V and 1 base at J, with 10 bases between the two ends. The CDR3 length is 13 residues. The CDR3, as DNA: TGTGCCAGTACGCAGCGGGCCCAAGAGACCCAGTACTTC. Translated: CASTQRAQETQYF.

Written as DNA, the CDR3 is TGTGCCAGCAGTGCCGGGACAGGGGAAGCCAATCAGCCCCAGCATTTT. It specifies CASSAGTGEANQPQHF. The gene calls are TRBV25-1 and TRBJ1-5; TRBD1 matches 10 bases. Germline V CDR1 and CDR2: MGHDK, SYGVNS. This CDR3 comprises 16 residues. V dropped 4 bases and J dropped 3; count of bases not matched to a gene: 6. The variable domain in full, completed from reference TRBV25-1 and TRBJ1-5, reads EADIYQTPRYLVIGTGKKITLECSQTMGHDKMYWYQQDPGMELHLIHYSYGVNSTEKGDLSSESTVSRIRTEHFPLTLESARPSHTSQYLCASSAGTGEANQPQHFGDGTRLSIL.

The chain links TRBV11-2 to TRBJ2-1; 9 positions match TRBD2. V shed 3 bases, J shed 5 bases, and the junction held 5 bases outside the gene matches. This CDR3 comprises 15 residues. The germline CDR1 and CDR2 sequences are SGHAT and FQNNGV. For the CDR3, the DNA is TGTGCCAGCAGCTTCCGAAGCGGGAGGCACAATGAGCAGTTCTTC. Translated: CASSFRSGRHNEQFF. The full variable domain, rest sourced from reference TRBV11-2 and TRBJ2-1, is EAGVAQSPRYKIIEKRQSVAFWCNPISGHATLYWYQQILGQGPKLLIQFQNNGVVDDSQLPKDRFSAERLKGVDSTLKIQPAKLEDSAVYLCASSFRSGRHNEQFFGPGTRLTVL.

The chain employs TRBV5-6 and TRBJ1-4; 8 bases agree with TRBD1. CDR3 length: 15 amino acids. Germline values: CDR1 SGHDT, CDR2 YYEEEE. V lost 0 bases, J lost 4 bases, and 2 bases stayed unmatched. The CDR3 spells CASSLGTGLNEKLFF. In DNA, the CDR3 is TGTGCCAGCAGCTTGGGGACAGGGCTTAATGAAAAACTGTTTTTT.

The DNA for the CDR3 is TGTGCCTGGAGTGTAAGGGGGCGCTTAAGCAATCAGCCCCAGCATTTT. This encodes CAWSVRGRLSNQPQHF. V is TRBV30 and J is TRBJ1-5; 7 nucleotides align to TRBD1. Trimming took 0 bases from V and 1 from J; bases not matched to a gene: 6. Germline assignment: CDR1 GTSNPN and CDR2 SVGIG (reference sequence). This CDR3 spans 16 amino acids.

The rearrangement joins TRBV5-5 to TRBJ1-1, with 11 bases that match TRBD1. This CDR3 is built from 16 residues. CDR1 is SGHKS, CDR2 YYEKEE, per germline (reference sequence). The trim removed 5 bases at V and 5 bases at J, leaving 11 bases unmatched. This CDR3 reads CASRSGTGGFWTEAFF. DNA for the CDR3: TGTGCCAGCAGATCCGGGACAGGGGGATTTTGGACTGAAGCTTTCTTT.

The chain carries TRBV13 and TRBJ2-2, with D possibly TRBD1 on 5 matching bases. The germline gives CDR1 PRHDT, CDR2 FYEKMQ (reference sequence). V was clipped by 5 bases and J by 1 base, with 8 bases between them. This CDR3 has 14 amino acids. DNA for the CDR3: TGTGCCAGCAGCACCACAGGGAACACCGGGGAGCTGTTTTTT. As protein: CASSTTGNTGELFF.

J is TRBJ2-1 and V is TRBV27; weak D call: TRBD1 (6 bases). The CDR3 has 16 residues. V was shortened by 6 bases and J by 2 bases, with 17 bases between the two germline ends. Germline loops: CDR1 MNHEY, CDR2 SMNVEV (reference sequence). The CDR3 region has the DNA TGTGCCAGCAGCCCTAGGGGGACATTGGCCTACAATGAGCAGTTCTTC. Translated: CASSPRGTLAYNEQFF.

The rearrangement joins TRBV9 to TRBJ1-2, with TRBD1 identical over 8 bases. The V and J ends lost 5 bases and 8 bases, in that order; junction bases with no gene match: 17. The germline gives CDR1 SGDLS, CDR2 YYNGEE. CDR3 length: 16 amino acids. CDR3 sequence (DNA): TGTGCCAGCAGAGACGGGACAGGTCTTTCAGGCTCCGGCTACACCTTC. Translated: CASRDGTGLSGSGYTF.

J is TRBJ1-5 and V is TRBV6-5; 7 nucleotides line up with TRBD1. Germline values: CDR1 MNHEY, CDR2 SVGAGI. The V segment lost 9 bases and the J segment 1 base; nucleotides outside the gene matches: 9. This CDR3 contains 15 residues. The CDR3 region has the DNA TGTGCCAGTTCACATCACAGGGGAAGCAATCAGCCCCAGCATTTT. As protein: CASSHHRGSNQPQHF.

The V gene is TRBV7-2, the J gene TRBJ2-7; weak D call: TRBD2 (6 bases). From germline, CDR1 is SGHTA and CDR2 FQGNSA. The CDR3 runs 14 residues. Trimming removed 2 bases from V and 2 bases from J, with 10 bases in between. Here the CDR3 reads CASSLRLVAYEQYF. The CDR3 DNA follows: TGTGCCAGCAGCTTACGACTAGTTGCCTACGAGCAGTACTTC. Full variable domain (remainder filled in from reference TRBV7-2 and TRBJ2-7): GAGVSQSPSNKVTEKGKDVELRCDPISGHTALYWYRQSLGQGLEFLIYFQGNSAPDKSGLPSDRFSAERTGGSVSTLTIQRTQQEDSAVYLCASSLRLVAYEQYFGPGTRLTVT.

This sequence joins TRBV11-2 and TRBJ2-7; 7 bases are shared with TRBD2. V shed 5 bases and J 7 bases; nucleotides not matched to a gene: 8. The CDR3 contains 13 residues. Germline V gene lookup returns CDR1 SGHAT and CDR2 FQNNGV. DNA for the CDR3: TGTGCCAGCAGCCCCACGACGGGAGGAGAGCAGTACTTC. Protein: CASSPTTGGEQYF.

J is TRBJ1-2 and V is TRBV5-8; no clear D gene. This CDR3 has 14 residues. V was cut by 4 bases and J by 5 bases, with 15 bases left in between. Per germline, CDR1 SGHTS and CDR2 YDEGEE. This CDR3 reads CASSVWPLEYGYTF. CDR3 in DNA: TGTGCCAGCAGCGTATGGCCGTTGGAGTATGGCTACACCTTC.

This chain joins TRBV7-2 and TRBJ2-1; the D gene is possibly TRBD1 (5 bases). CDR1 is SGHTA and CDR2 is FQGNSA in the germline V gene. Trimming removed 2 bases at V and 8 bases at J, with 16 bases between. This CDR3 comprises 15 residues. CDR3 bases: TGTGCCAGCAGCTTAACAGGAACAGTTGGGGATGAGCAGTTCTTC. It yields the protein CASSLTGTVGDEQFF.

The rearrangement joins TRBV11-2 to TRBJ2-7, with 7 bases that match TRBD2. CDR1 SGHAT and CDR2 FQNNGV come from the germline V gene. Losses at the gene ends were 0 bases for V and 3 bases for J; bases not matched to a gene: 8. The CDR3 totals 16 residues. The CDR3 here is CASSLDYASGYYEQYF. CDR3 sequence (DNA): TGTGCCAGCAGCTTAGATTACGCTAGCGGATACTACGAGCAGTACTTC.